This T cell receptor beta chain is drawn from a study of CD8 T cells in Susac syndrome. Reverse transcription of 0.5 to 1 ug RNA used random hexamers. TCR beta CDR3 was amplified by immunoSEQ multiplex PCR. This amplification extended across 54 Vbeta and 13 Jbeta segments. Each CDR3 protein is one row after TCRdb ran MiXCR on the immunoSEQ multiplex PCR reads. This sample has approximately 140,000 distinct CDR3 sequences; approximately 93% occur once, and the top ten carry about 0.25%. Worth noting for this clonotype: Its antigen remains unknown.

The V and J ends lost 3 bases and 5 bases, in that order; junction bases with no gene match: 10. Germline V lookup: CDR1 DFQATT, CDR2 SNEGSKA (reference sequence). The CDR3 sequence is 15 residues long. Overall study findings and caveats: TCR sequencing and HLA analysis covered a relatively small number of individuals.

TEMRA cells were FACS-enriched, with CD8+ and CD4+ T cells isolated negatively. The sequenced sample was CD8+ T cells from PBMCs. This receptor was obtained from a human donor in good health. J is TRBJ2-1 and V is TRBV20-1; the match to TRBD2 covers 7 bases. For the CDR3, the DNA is TGCAGTGCTAGTGCGAGCGGGAATGTGAACAATGAGCAGTTCTTC. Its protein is CSASASGNVNNEQFF.